This T cell receptor beta chain was observed in a study of tumor-infiltrating lymphocytes in primary liver carcinoma. As for the study in general: Among the tumors, stages were T1-T3 N0M0 and sizes roughly 4 to 10 cm. Whole-study results and caveats: The difference in top-250-clone fraction between tumors and blood was significant, favoring tumors (p = 0.039).

TCR beta cDNA was reverse-transcribed from 450 to 500 ng of total RNA. The reaction used a constant-region primer and ProtoScript II reverse transcriptase. Three nested multiplex PCR rounds, a slightly modified ARM-PCR, produced the libraries for TCR beta. Both of the initial two PCR rounds ran for roughly 10 cycles and employed TRBV1-TRBV30 forward primers alongside a C-beta reverse primer. In TCRdb, the multiplex PCR reads were re-called with MiXCR into one record per CDR3 protein. The sample lists 37,000 or so distinct CDR3 sequences, roughly 73% seen once, with 37% in the top ten. Co-extracted RNA and DNA came from 20-30 mg of unsorted bulk tissue. With respect to this clonotype: Its antigen is still unknown. One end of the junction varies from germline; a read error may be responsible.

Per the germline V gene, CDR1 is MNHEY and CDR2 is SVGEGT. The CDR3 covers 19 residues. The TCR comes from a man aged 40-49 years with primary liver carcinoma and hepatitis B virus infection. Input material: tumor-adjacent normal liver tissue. The V gene is TRBV6-2 or TRBV6-3, the J gene TRBJ2-7, with 12 bases aligning to TRBD2. This CDR3 is CVSSYSLAGGPLPSYGQYF. The CDR3 DNA follows: TGTGTCAGCAGTTACAGCCTAGCGGGAGGGCCCCTCCCCTCCTACGGGCAGTACTTC.